This entry concerns a single TCR beta chain. What it binds is unknown. These data originate in a study of cytomegalovirus exposure and HLA in healthy donors. Overall study findings and caveats: Most TCR sequences showed up rarely, but some public TCRs showed up in many donors. In a later analysis, V- and J-gene trimming of beta chains associated with a DCLRE1C missense variant, replicated independently.

This CDR3 has 15 amino acids. Germline loops: CDR1 LNHDA, CDR2 SQIVND (reference sequence). V shed 7 bases and J shed 4 bases, with 16 bases lying between them. PCR involved 60 Vbeta and 13 Jbeta primers. In the original analysis: Per a later analysis, the number of unique TCR beta chains was roughly 83 million, of which around 10 million were shared. Libraries were prepared by immunoSEQ multiplex PCR; TCRdb keeps only in-frame clonotypes and omits some of them. V and J calls and clone size are given by that table; D and trimming were obtained from the DNA. The table has about 130,000 clones, approximately 61% seen once.

This chain links TRBV19 with TRBJ1-4; D is undetermined. This TCR was sampled from a man aged 30 to 45 in good health and CMV-seropositive. The sequenced sample was PBMCs. The CDR3: CASKRADVLNEKLFF. CDR3 nucleotide sequence: TGTGCCAGTAAGCGGGCCGACGTCCTTAATGAAAAACTGTTTTTT.